The rows below give T cell receptor beta chains drawn from one sample of a study of CD8+CD57+ T cells in acquired aplastic anemia. TCRdb processed the reads anew with MiXCR; each CDR3 protein has one entry. The sample includes hundreds of thousands of distinct CDR3 sequences, less than 35% seen only once; the top ten take nearly 0.85%. The sample consisted of sorted CD4+, CD8+, or CD8+CD57+ T cells (not recorded which) from PBMCs. These receptors all stem from a human donor with aplastic anemia. Each CDR3 is given with its conserved first and last residue. Each record gives: V gene, D gene, J gene, clone size, CDR3 protein, CDR3 DNA. A D gene is named only where the DNA matches it firmly. Expanded clones get a size class; other rows say once, few or many, or leave the size out.

TRBV20-1	TRBD1	TRBJ1-1	few	CSASAGTVNTEAFF	TGCAGTGCTAGTGCCGGGACAGTGAACACTGAAGCTTTCTTT
TRBV20-1	TRBD1	TRBJ1-2	-	CSAMGQGNYGYTF	TGCAGTGCAATGGGACAGGGAAACTATGGCTACACCTTC
TRBV29-1	-	TRBJ1-1	-	CSVSGTEAFF	TGCAGCGTCTCAGGGACTGAAGCTTTCTTT
TRBV7-6	TRBD2	TRBJ2-2	-	CASSGGASGSGELFF	TGTGCCAGCAGCGGTGGGGCTAGCGGGAGCGGGGAGCTGTTTTTT
TRBV20-1	-	TRBJ2-2	-	CSASAGAVGELFF	TGCAGTGCTAGTGCAGGGGCGGTCGGGGAGCTGTTTTTT
TRBV7-3	-	TRBJ2-5	few	CASSPYVGGAETQYF	TGTGCCAGCAGCCCCTACGTTGGGGGCGCGGAGACCCAGTACTTC
TRBV2	-	TRBJ2-6	once	CASSSPNSGANVLTF	TGTGCCAGCAGCTCCCCAAACTCTGGGGCCAACGTCCTGACTTTC
TRBV11-2	-	TRBJ1-3	-	CASSLVAGTVSGNTIYF	TGTGCCAGCAGCTTAGTGGCGGGGACGGTCTCTGGAAACACCATATATTTT
TRBV5-1	-	TRBJ1-1	few	CASSLIEGLDTEAFF	TGCGCCAGCAGCTTGATCGAGGGGCTAGACACTGAAGCTTTCTTT
TRBV19	TRBD1	TRBJ2-7	-	CTSSPRGGQYGQYF	TGTACCAGTAGTCCGCGAGGGGGCCAGTACGGGCAGTACTTC
TRBV24-1	TRBD1	TRBJ2-5	-	CATSDFGTGRETQYF	TGTGCCACCAGTGATTTTGGGACAGGGAGGGAGACCCAGTACTTC
TRBV20-1	-	TRBJ1-1	few	CSAQQGGLNTEAFF	TGCAGTGCTCAGCAAGGGGGACTGAACACTGAAGCTTTCTTT
TRBV7-9	-	TRBJ1-3	-	CASSTIDRTDTIHF	TGTGCCAGCAGCACCATCGACAGGACCGACACCATACATTTT
TRBV29-1	-	TRBJ1-5	-	CSVRGMGDNQPQHF	TGCAGCGTTAGGGGGATGGGAGACAATCAGCCCCAGCATTTT
TRBV9	TRBD1	TRBJ1-2	-	CASSVGDSGNTF	TGTGCCAGCAGCGTGGGGGACAGTGGAAACACCTTC
TRBV7-2	-	TRBJ2-7	-	CASSLDGIYEQYF	TGTGCCAGCAGCTTAGACGGAATCTACGAGCAGTACTTC
TRBV5-5	TRBD1	TRBJ2-7	-	CASSLQTGAYEQYF	TGTGCCAGCAGTCTACAAACAGGGGCATACGAGCAGTACTTC
TRBV9	TRBD2	TRBJ2-1	-	CASSVVGLAGDHEQFF	TGTGCCAGCAGCGTAGTTGGACTAGCGGGAGACCATGAGCAGTTCTTC
TRBV25-1	-	TRBJ1-1	many	CASSDSGGLAEAFF	TGTGCCAGCAGTGATTCCGGTGGTCTGGCTGAAGCTTTCTTT
TRBV19	TRBD1	TRBJ1-2	many	CASSIRDRGPGYTF	TGTGCCAGTAGTATCCGGGACAGGGGGCCTGGCTACACCTTC
TRBV11-1	TRBD2	TRBJ2-7	-	CASSVGTSGRLEQYF	TGTGCCAGCAGTGTAGGGACTAGCGGGAGACTCGAGCAGTACTTC
TRBV29-1	TRBD2	TRBJ2-3	few	CSVGPAGEDTQYF	TGCAGCGTTGGCCCAGCGGGGGAAGATACGCAGTATTTT
TRBV6-5	-	TRBJ2-7	few	CASSYRETHEQYF	TGTGCCAGCAGTTATCGGGAGACTCACGAGCAGTACTTC